These 32 T cell receptor beta chains came from one sample sequenced in a study of CD4 T cells in relation to SARS-CoV-2 and coronaviruses (dated by TCRdb to about 2021). No antigen is known for these receptors. CD4+ T cells from unexposed donors were collected before the COVID-19 pandemic (2011-2018). After less than eleven days of culture, CD4+ T cells were isolated with the EasySep CD4+ T cell isolation kit. The method was the immunoSEQ multiplex PCR assay. TCRdb provides this immuneACCESS table in a form limited to in-frame rearrangements. Some clones are lacking; in checked studies, under half of them reflect an unresolved V gene, and why the rest are absent is not known. The sample table records about 30,000 clones; approximately 80% of these occur just once. The top ten clones comprise roughly 15% of the sample. The source material was CD4+ T cells from PBMCs, cultured in vitro. These receptor sequences come from a human donor in good health.

This clone has more than one count but fewer than ten. The chain uses TRBV18 and TRBJ2-2; D unclear. The CDR3 length is 16 residues. The V and J ends lost 1 base and 2 bases respectively, with 11 bases between them. Germline lookup yields CDR1 KGHSH and CDR2 LQKENI. CDR3 residues: CASSPLSPVNTGELFF. DNA for the CDR3: TGTGCCAGCTCACCACTTTCCCCAGTTAACACCGGGGAGCTGTTTTTT. Together with reference TRBV18 and TRBJ2-2, the CDR3 gives the full variable domain: NAGVMQNPRHLVRRRGQEARLRCSPMKGHSHVYWYRQLPEEGLKFMVYLQKENIIDESGMPKERFSAEFPKEGPSILRIQQVVRGDSAAYFCASSPLSPVNTGELFFGEGSRLTVL.

The chain has TRBV7-3 and TRBJ2-3, with 9 bases aligning to TRBD2. The CDR3 is made up of 16 amino acids. Germline assignment: CDR1 SGHTA and CDR2 FQGTGA. With V trimmed by 0 bases and J by 5 bases, 6 bases remained unmatched. The CDR3, as DNA: TGTGCCAGCAGCTTAACGGGCGGGAGGGTAGGAGATACGCAGTATTTT. Its protein is CASSLTGGRVGDTQYF.

The CDR3 sequence is CSVGVGGNQPQHF. As DNA, the CDR3 is TGCAGCGTTGGGGTGGGCGGGAATCAGCCCCAGCATTTT. This rearrangement joins TRBV29-1 to TRBJ1-5; no firm D call. Germline V gives CDR1 SQVTM, CDR2 ANQGSEA. This CDR3 is 13 amino acids long. V was cut by 4 bases and J by 4 bases, with 11 bases left in between.

The chain uses TRBV7-3 and TRBJ2-1; TRBD2 aligns across 11 bases. V lost 5 bases and J lost 6; bases outside the gene matches: 6. CDR3 length: 15 amino acids. Germline V gene lookup returns CDR1 SGHTA and CDR2 FQGTGA. The CDR3, as DNA: TGTGCCAGCAGCGCCGGACTAGCGGGCCTCAATGAGCAGTTCTTC. Translation gives CASSAGLAGLNEQFF.

The sample holds a few counts of this clone. The chain employs TRBV9 and TRBJ2-3, with TRBD2 matching 14 bases. Germline V gene data show CDR1 as SGDLS and CDR2 as YYNGEE. This CDR3 comprises 18 residues. J gave up 4 bases and V 4 bases, and 11 bases lay outside the gene matches. The CDR3: CASSSTPGLAGGPDTQYF. CDR3 DNA sequence: TGTGCCAGCAGCTCCACACCTGGACTAGCGGGGGGCCCAGATACGCAGTATTTT.

The chain links TRBV11-2 to TRBJ1-2; D may be TRBD1 (5 bases). CDR1 and CDR2 from the germline V gene are SGHAT and FQNNGV. The CDR3 contains 15 residues. V was cut by 4 bases and J by 2 bases, with 14 bases left in between. In DNA form, the CDR3 reads TGTGCCAGCAGCTCGGGGCTGGGGGGAAACTATGGCTACACCTTC. Protein product: CASSSGLGGNYGYTF.

Concerning this clone: The CDR3 does not end in the conserved phenylalanine or tryptophan, so this is likely a read error. The DNA is omitted, as the CDR3 cannot be located on it reliably, and the CDR3 follows TCRdb's listing. The rearrangement joins TRBV19 to TRBJ1-5; the table names TRBD1, a call not compared with the DNA. Germline V CDR1 and CDR2: LNHDA, SQIVND (reference sequence). 12 amino acids form the CDR3, both terminal residues included. This CDR3 is CASSSGTGGPII.

The count of this clone is one. The CDR3 region is CASSVSGAQETQYF. CDR3 nucleotide sequence: TGTGCCAGCAGCGTAAGCGGGGCACAAGAGACCCAGTACTTC. The V and J genes are TRBV9 and TRBJ2-5, with 7 positions matching TRBD2. The CDR3 loop spans 14 amino acids. CDR1 is SGDLS and CDR2 is YYNGEE in the germline V gene. V lost 1 base, J lost 2 bases, and 2 bases stayed unmatched.

This chain uses TRBV7-6 with TRBJ1-6; no definite D call. Trimming removed 1 base from V and 9 bases from J, with 13 bases in between. The CDR3 has 15 amino acids. The germline CDR1 and CDR2 sequences are SGHVS and FNYEAQ. The CDR3 nucleotides are TGTGCCAGCAGCTTAGATAATTTGCGGACTTCACCCCTCCACTTT. It is translated as CASSLDNLRTSPLHF. Drawing the rest from reference TRBV7-6 and TRBJ1-6, the complete variable domain is GAGVSQSPRYKVTKRGQDVALRCDPISGHVSLYWYRQALGQGPEFLTYFNYEAQQDKSGLPNDRFSAERPEGSISTLTIQRTEQRDSAMYRCASSLDNLRTSPLHFGNGTRLTVT.

The genes are TRBV11-1 and TRBJ2-7; 9 positions match TRBD2. CDR3 length equals 14 residues. CDR1 and CDR2 (germline): SGHAT, FQDESV (reference sequence). J was trimmed by 1 base and V by 6 bases; bases with no gene match: 4. The CDR3, as DNA: TGTGCCAGCAGTTTGACTAGCGGTTCCTACGAGCAGTACTTC. Protein product: CASSLTSGSYEQYF.

Details on this clone: As the CDR3 is not closed by the conserved phenylalanine or tryptophan, this likely results from a read error. The limits of the CDR3 on the DNA are not certain, so only TCRdb's listed CDR3 is given. V usage is TRBV3-1 (or the pseudogene TRBV3-2) and J usage is TRBJ2-7; the table's TRBD2 call for D was not verified on the DNA. The CDR3 spans 15 amino acids, including both terminal residues. Germline CDR1 reads LGHDT; CDR2 reads YNNKEL (reference sequence). CDR3 loop: CASSQGPGLAGGRKI.

V is TRBV27 and J is TRBJ2-1; D uncertain. V was trimmed by 8 bases and J by 8 bases, leaving 10 bases between them. The length of the CDR3 is 11 residues. Germline values: CDR1 MNHEY, CDR2 SMNVEV (reference sequence). The CDR3 protein is CASGPQHEQFF. The CDR3 region has the DNA TGTGCCAGCGGACCCCAGCATGAGCAGTTCTTC.

The chain uses TRBV19 and TRBJ2-4; TRBD2 aligns across 12 bases. The V gene's germline CDR1 is LNHDA and CDR2 SQIVND (reference sequence). The trim removed 5 bases at V and 4 bases at J, leaving 3 bases unmatched. This CDR3 is built from 15 residues. In DNA form, the CDR3 reads TGTGCCAGTAGTTCCGGGACTAGCGGGAAAAACATTCAGTACTTC. Translating gives CASSSGTSGKNIQYF.

This chain links TRBV27 with TRBJ2-3, with 11 positions matching TRBD2. Germline CDR1 is MNHEY and CDR2 is SMNVEV (reference sequence). Germline trimming cut 9 bases from V and 3 bases from J; bases unmatched to any gene: 5. CDR3 length: 14 residues. CDR3 bases: TGTGCCAGGACCGCTAGCGGGAGGACAGATACGCAGTATTTT. Amino acid sequence: CARTASGRTDTQYF.

This clone appeared once. One end of the junction does not line up with germline, which may come from a read error. The rearrangement links TRBV6-4 to TRBJ2-6, with D unclear. The germline gives CDR1 MRHNA, CDR2 SNTAGT. The CDR3 covers 15 residues. CDR3 sequence (DNA): TGTGCCAGCAGTGACTCCAACTCTAGGGCCAACGTCCTGACTTTC. Its protein product is CASSDSNSRANVLTF.

V gene TRBV5-1 combines with J gene TRBJ2-5; D may correspond to TRBD1 or TRBD2 (5 bases each). The CDR3 is 13 residues long. The V gene lost 2 bases and the J gene lost 3 bases, with 8 bases spanning the gap. Germline V gene lookup returns CDR1 SGHRS and CDR2 YFSETQ. The CDR3 DNA follows: TGCGCCAGCAGCTTCTGGGGGAAAGAGACCCAGTACTTC. As protein: CASSFWGKETQYF.

The chain carries TRBV2 and TRBJ1-2; D uncertain. Germline V CDR1 and CDR2: SNHLY, FYNNEI. Trimming left V 3 bases short and J 7 bases short, with 9 bases between. The CDR3 has 12 amino acids. CDR3 sequence reads: CASSDMLGGYTF. DNA for the CDR3: TGTGCCAGCAGTGACATGTTGGGTGGCTACACCTTC.

The J gene is TRBJ2-5, the V gene TRBV7-9; perhaps D is TRBD1 or TRBD2 (5 bases each). The CDR3 runs to 16 residues. The germline gives CDR1 SEHNR, CDR2 FQNEAQ (reference sequence). Trimming removed 2 bases at V and 4 bases at J, with 17 bases between. CDR3 amino acids: CASSLLSLGDVETQYF. The CDR3 DNA follows: TGTGCCAGCAGCTTACTCTCACTTGGGGACGTAGAGACCCAGTACTTC.

V gene TRBV5-8 combines with J gene TRBJ2-4; maybe TRBD1 (5 bases). Trimming cost V 5 bases and J 6 bases, with 18 bases left between them. The CDR3 extends over 15 amino acids. Germline V gene lookup returns CDR1 SGHTS and CDR2 YDEGEE. Here the CDR3 reads CASSSLPVTVNIQYF. DNA for the CDR3: TGTGCCAGCAGTTCCCTCCCGGTGACAGTAAACATTCAGTACTTC.

This chain uses TRBV6-4 with TRBJ2-3, with TRBD2 identical over 7 bases. The CDR3 covers 16 residues. CDR1 and CDR2 from the germline V gene are MRHNA and SNTAGT. V trimming: 7 bases; J trimming: 0 bases; junction bases outside the gene matches: 10. CDR3 residues: CASTRGERDSTDTQYF. The CDR3 DNA is TGTGCCAGCACCCGCGGGGAGCGGGATAGCACAGATACGCAGTATTTT.

V usage is TRBV6-2 or TRBV6-3 and J usage is TRBJ2-5, with D possibly matching TRBD2 (6 bases). This CDR3 has 15 amino acids. Trimming removed 6 bases from V and 3 bases from J, with 17 bases in between. CDR1 and CDR2 from the germline V gene are MNHEY and SVGEGT. The CDR3 DNA reads TGTGCCAGCAGCCGCGCTGTGTGGGGGGAAGAGACCCAGTACTTC. Amino acids: CASSRAVWGEETQYF.

A single count supports this clone. The CDR3 nucleotides are TGTGCCAGTAGCCCATCCAGGACTAGTAGCAATGAGCAGTTCTTC. Translation: CASSPSRTSSNEQFF. The chain carries TRBV19 and TRBJ2-1; 7 nucleotides align to TRBD2. Looked up from germline, CDR1 is LNHDA and CDR2 is SQIVND (reference sequence). The length of the CDR3 is 15 residues. V lost 6 bases and J lost 6; bases outside the gene matches: 11.

The genes are TRBV7-2 and TRBJ2-7; D tentatively fits TRBD1 or TRBD2 (6 bases each). Trimming took 1 base from V and 1 from J, leaving 11 bases between them. Germline V gene sequence: CDR1 SGHTA, CDR2 FQGNSA. The CDR3 sequence is 15 residues long. In DNA form, the CDR3 reads TGTGCCAGCAGCTTAGGGGGGGCAGGGTCCTACGAGCAGTACTTC. This codes for CASSLGGAGSYEQYF.

The V gene is TRBV11-2, the J gene TRBJ1-5, with a tentative D call TRBD1 (5 bases). The V and J ends lost 6 bases and 2 bases respectively, with 8 bases between them. This CDR3 spans 13 amino acids. Per the germline V gene, CDR1 is SGHAT and CDR2 is FQNNGV. CDR3 coding DNA: TGTGCCAGCAGTTGGGGGGGCAATCAGCCCCAGCATTTT. This codes for CASSWGGNQPQHF.

This clone was recorded a few times. The V gene is TRBV2, the J gene TRBJ1-1; D not resolved. V lost 8 bases, J lost 0 bases, and 13 bases lay in between. This CDR3 spans 14 amino acids. Germline V gives CDR1 SNHLY, CDR2 FYNNEI. The CDR3 DNA is TGTGCCAGCTGCCGCGCAGGACTGAACACTGAAGCTTTCTTT. Encoded protein: CASCRAGLNTEAFF.

The chain is built from TRBV30 and TRBJ1-4; TRBD1 might be the D (5 bases). Germline V gene sequence: CDR1 GTSNPN, CDR2 SVGIG (reference sequence). Trimming left V 5 bases short and J 8 bases short, with 9 bases between. This CDR3 is built from 11 residues. The CDR3 sequence is CAWGAGEKLFF. The CDR3 nucleotides are TGTGCCTGGGGGGCAGGAGAAAAACTGTTTTTT.

The J gene is TRBJ2-7, the V gene TRBV10-2, with 9 bases identical to TRBD1. The CDR3 totals 17 residues. CDR1 and CDR2 from the germline V gene are WSHSY and SAAADI. Trimming cost V 2 bases and J 2 bases; bases outside gene matches: 10. The CDR3 DNA follows: TGCGCCAGCAGTGAGCCCCGGGACAGGGTCGGAACCTACGAGCAGTACTTC. It translates to CASSEPRDRVGTYEQYF.

For the CDR3, the DNA is TGCGCCAGCAGCTTGGCCGGGTCCCGTAATGAAAAACTGTTTTTT. Translation: CASSLAGSRNEKLFF. The V gene is TRBV5-1, the J gene TRBJ1-4; the D is unclear. The germline V gene encodes CDR1 SGHRS and CDR2 YFSETQ. The CDR3 runs 15 residues. The V end lost 0 bases, the J end lost 4 bases, and 10 bases lay between the germline ends.

V is TRBV4-3 and J is TRBJ1-1, with 10 bases aligning to TRBD1. Germline V gene lookup returns CDR1 LGHNA and CDR2 YSLEER. With 2 bases clipped from V and 4 bases from J, the junction kept 7 bases outside the gene matches. The CDR3 is 16 residues long. The CDR3 nucleotides read TGCGCCAGCAGCCAAACCGCCCGGACAGGGGGCACTGAAGCTTTCTTT. This encodes CASSQTARTGGTEAFF.

The chain joins TRBV2 to TRBJ2-7; either TRBD1 or TRBD2 may fit D (7 bases each). This CDR3 comprises 15 residues. Per germline, CDR1 SNHLY and CDR2 FYNNEI. Trimming cost V 6 bases and J 2 bases, with 17 bases left between them. The CDR3 DNA reads as TGTGCCAGCAGGAAGGGGGCGGGGGCGGCCTACGAGCAGTACTTC. It codes for CASRKGAGAAYEQYF. Together with reference TRBV2 and TRBJ2-7, the CDR3 gives the full variable domain: EPEVTQTPSHQVTQMGQEVILRCVPISNHLYFYWYRQILGQKVEFLVSFYNNEISEKSEIFDDQFSVERPDGSNFTLKIRSTKLEDSAMYFCASRKGAGAAYEQYFGPGTRLTVT.

The CDR3 bases are TGTGCCAGCAGGGCGTTTACGGGCTCTGGAAACACCATATATTTT. It yields the protein CASRAFTGSGNTIYF. The rearrangement joins TRBV6-5 to TRBJ1-3; no reliable D call. CDR3 length: 15 amino acids. CDR1 and CDR2 from the germline V gene are MNHEY and SVGAGI. V lost 6 bases, J lost 0 bases, and 12 bases lay in between.

The chain is built from TRBV3-1 (or the pseudogene TRBV3-2) and TRBJ2-7; D remains unclear. The CDR3 contains 14 residues. Germline loops: CDR1 LGHDT, CDR2 YNNKEL (reference sequence). V gave up 1 base and J gave up 4 bases, with 11 bases separating them. The CDR3 DNA reads as TGTGCCAGCAGCCAAGGAGTCTTTTCGTACGAGCAGTACTTC. Its protein product is CASSQGVFSYEQYF.